The clone carrying this TCR beta chain has a count of ten or more. The sample originates from a study of blood T cell repertoires in COVID-19. Study in general: The origin of the acute and convalescent COVID-19 samples was the United States, Italy and Spain. The cDNA or gDNA used as material had been derived from T cells, B-cell-depleted T cells, or PBMCs.

Source study methods: Reference gene primers were amplified, and this amplification served to estimate nucleated cell counts. Generated by immunoSEQ multiplex PCR, the TCRdb table keeps only in-frame clones and is missing some. The V and J calls and clone size were taken over from that table, and D and trimming were inferred from the DNA. The sample carries 160,000 or so clones, roughly 88% recorded once. V was shortened by 8 bases and J by 3 bases, with 14 bases between the two germline ends. The CDR3 covers 13 residues. In germline, CDR1 is MNHEY, CDR2 SVGAGI. The chain uses TRBV6-5 and TRBJ2-7; D call uncertain. The source is a young man with acute or convalescent COVID-19. The specimen was peripheral blood. The CDR3, as DNA: TGTGCCAGCGCTGACCAGGTCCGCTACGAGCAGTACTTC. Its protein product is CASADQVRYEQYF.